A single sample gave rise to the 21 T cell receptor beta chains below, sequenced in a study of shared clonotypes between healthy human individuals (dated by TCRdb to between 2020 and 2021). The library was built by means of the immunoSEQ multiplex PCR assay. Drawn from immuneACCESS, this table holds only the in-frame rearrangements with V and J called that TCRdb kept. Clones are partly lost; checked studies trace under half to an unresolved V gene and leave the rest unexplained. In this sample the table shows 95,000 to 120,000 clones, approximately 70% of which occur a single time. The top ten constitute 20% to 25% of the sample. Material: memory CD8+ T cells sorted from blood. The sample's cell subset or site label, in plain terms: CD45RO+ cells pooled with CCR7-negative TemRA cells. The receptors derive from a woman in her 30s in good health.

The chain carries TRBV18 and TRBJ2-7; 8 bases map to TRBD2. CDR1 is KGHSH, CDR2 LQKENI, per germline. The CDR3 is 16 amino acids. V was clipped by 1 base and J by 1 base; unmatched bases: 6. The CDR3 bases are TGTGCCAGCTCACCACAGAAAGGGACTAGTTCCTACGAGCAGTACTTC. Translating gives CASSPQKGTSSYEQYF.

This clone has only a few counts. The V and J genes are TRBV6-1 and TRBJ1-6, with a tentative D call TRBD1 (6 bases). The CDR3 is 15 amino acids. Per germline, CDR1 MNHNS and CDR2 SASEGT. V lost 1 base, J lost 6 bases, and 10 bases lay in between. The DNA for the CDR3 is TGTGCCAGCAGTGAAGATATAGGGGGTAATTCACCCCTCCACTTT. It translates to CASSEDIGGNSPLHF.

The CDR3 sequence is CASSRTGSEGEKLFF. In DNA, the CDR3 is TGCGCCAGCAGCCGGACAGGGTCGGAGGGGGAAAAACTGTTTTTT. The chain couples TRBV5-1 to TRBJ1-4, with TRBD1 matching over 8 bases. J was trimmed by 8 bases and V by 4 bases; bases with no gene match: 10. The CDR3 totals 15 residues. Germline V gene data show CDR1 as SGHRS and CDR2 as YFSETQ.

The chain links TRBV13 to TRBJ2-5; possible D gene TRBD2, 6 bases. CDR1 PRHDT and CDR2 FYEKMQ come from the germline V gene (reference sequence). V lost 5 bases and J 6 bases, leaving 19 bases between the germline ends. This CDR3 is built from 15 residues. The DNA for the CDR3 is TGTGCCAGCAGCACCCGGGATAGGGAGGCCCAGACCCAGTACTTC. Translation: CASSTRDREAQTQYF.

In this sample, this clone turned up many times. V and J are TRBV27 and TRBJ2-7; D is unresolved. There are 14 residues in the CDR3. Germline-derived CDR1 and CDR2 are MNHEY and SMNVEV (reference sequence). V dropped 3 bases and J dropped 2 bases, with 11 bases sitting between them. CDR3 DNA sequence: TGTGCCAGCAGTTTTGGTGCCAGAGCCTACGAGCAGTACTTC. This gives the protein CASSFGARAYEQYF.

This rearrangement joins TRBV6-5 to TRBJ1-1, with TRBD1 identical over 7 bases. This CDR3 is 15 amino acids long. Germline CDR1 is MNHEY and CDR2 is SVGAGI. The junction had 9 bases not matched to a gene; V was cut back by 5 bases and J by 3 bases. CDR3 sequence: CASSTSPRGDTEAFF. The CDR3 coding sequence is TGTGCCAGCAGTACCTCCCCCAGGGGGGACACTGAAGCTTTCTTT.

This chain links TRBV11-1 with TRBJ2-2, with D perhaps matching TRBD1 (5 bases). This CDR3 is built from 18 residues. V lost 3 bases and J 2 bases, leaving 19 bases between the germline ends. Germline V gives CDR1 SGHAT, CDR2 FQDESV (reference sequence). The CDR3, as DNA: TGTGCCAGCAGCTTCCCTAGTGCGACAGAAATAAACACCGGGGAGCTGTTTTTT. This sequence encodes CASSFPSATEINTGELFF.

This clone came up once. This chain uses TRBV7-8 with TRBJ2-3, with a weak D call TRBD2 (6 bases). The CDR3 covers 15 residues. V shed 2 bases and J shed 2 bases, with 11 bases lying between them. Germline values: CDR1 SGHVS, CDR2 FQNEAQ. The CDR3 nucleotides read TGTGCCAGCAGCTTATGGGGAGGAATCACAGATACGCAGTATTTT. This sequence encodes CASSLWGGITDTQYF.

This clone was counted once. V is TRBV20-1 and J is TRBJ2-3; D is uncertain. There are 11 residues in the CDR3. The V gene lost 4 bases and the J gene lost 3 bases, with 5 bases spanning the gap. Germline lookup yields CDR1 DFQATT and CDR2 SNEGSKA (reference sequence). In DNA form, the CDR3 reads TGCAGTGCTATGGGTACAGATACGCAGTATTTT. It is translated as CSAMGTDTQYF.

The chain uses TRBV6-5 and TRBJ1-2, with D unclear. V was pared by 1 base and J by 6 bases, with 12 bases between. Germline V gene data show CDR1 as MNHEY and CDR2 as SVGAGI. This CDR3 contains 14 residues. DNA for the CDR3: TGTGCCAGCAGTTACTTACCTCTGGGCCATGGCTACACCTTC. It specifies CASSYLPLGHGYTF.

V usage is TRBV10-3 and J usage is TRBJ1-3; the D gene is possibly TRBD1 (5 bases). Trimming removed 5 bases at V and 2 bases at J, with 13 bases between. This CDR3 has 15 residues. Germline V gene data show CDR1 as ENHRY and CDR2 as SYGVKD. Written as DNA, the CDR3 is TGTGCCATCAGTAGGAGGGGACCGACTGGAAACACCATATATTTT. It is translated as CAISRRGPTGNTIYF.

On this clone: A far more abundant clone sits one base away, making this likely a read error. The CDR3 protein is CASSQGLAVSSYEQYF. DNA for the CDR3: TGCGCCAGCAGCCAAGGACTAGCGGTTTCATCCTACGAGCAGTACTTC. The V and J genes are TRBV19 and TRBJ2-7; 10 nucleotides align to TRBD2. This CDR3 spans 16 amino acids. The germline V gene encodes CDR1 LNHDA and CDR2 SQIVND (reference sequence).

This chain connects TRBV6-1 to TRBJ1-2; the match to TRBD1 covers 7 bases. Trimming took 5 bases from V and 8 from J; bases not matched to a gene: 5. This CDR3 is 12 amino acids long. Germline CDR1 and CDR2: MNHNS and SASEGT. CDR3 coding DNA: TGTGCCAGCAGTCCCGGGACAGCCGGCTACACCTTC. Translating gives CASSPGTAGYTF.

This clone was seen many times. This chain uses TRBV29-1 with TRBJ1-2; D gene ambiguous. The CDR3 consists of 12 residues. V was trimmed by 0 bases and J by 4 bases, leaving 6 bases between them. Germline CDR1 reads SQVTM; CDR2 reads ANQGSEA. The CDR3 DNA follows: TGCAGCGTTGAAGACAGGCCCTATGGCTACACCTTC. This encodes CSVEDRPYGYTF.

This chain links TRBV7-2 with TRBJ2-1; the D gene is possibly TRBD2 (6 bases). Looked up from germline, CDR1 is SGHTA and CDR2 is FQGNSA. Trimming took 2 bases from V and 5 from J, leaving 13 bases between them. The CDR3 is 15 residues long. The DNA for the CDR3 is TGTGCCAGCAGCTTATGGGCGGGATCTAACAATGAGCAGTTCTTC. Translation: CASSLWAGSNNEQFF.

V is TRBV18 and J is TRBJ2-6; a weak D match, TRBD2 (5 bases). The CDR3 sequence is 17 residues long. CDR1 KGHSH and CDR2 LQKENI come from the germline V gene. Trimming removed 1 base at V and 2 bases at J, with 12 bases between. CDR3 bases: TGTGCCAGCTCACCACTGTCTATCGGGGCTGGGGCCAACGTCCTGACTTTC. Amino acids: CASSPLSIGAGANVLTF.

V is TRBV4-1 and J is TRBJ2-3; D may be TRBD2 (5 bases). The V gene lost 4 bases and the J gene lost 4 bases, with 18 bases spanning the gap. Germline V gene lookup returns CDR1 MGHRA and CDR2 YSYEKL. The CDR3 length is 16 residues. Here the CDR3 DNA reads TGCGCCAGCAGCCTCACTTTTCCTGGAGGCGCAGATACGCAGTATTTT. This translates into CASSLTFPGGADTQYF.

This clone was counted a few times. The rearrangement links TRBV11-3 to TRBJ2-3; no firm D call. The CDR3 is made up of 18 amino acids. Per germline, CDR1 SGHNT and CDR2 YENEEA. Trimming stripped 2 bases from V and 2 bases from J, with 20 bases between. The CDR3, as DNA: TGTGCCAGCAGCTTAAGTTATGGCGCCACCGTAGACACAGATACGCAGTATTTT. It specifies CASSLSYGATVDTDTQYF.

This clone was detected a few times. The rearrangement uses TRBV28 and TRBJ1-4; D remains unclear. The CDR3 length is 18 residues. The germline gives CDR1 MDHEN, CDR2 SYDVKM. Trimming pared 2 bases from V and 0 bases from J, leaving 16 bases between. The chain's CDR3 is CASSLTASWGATNEKLFF. The DNA of the CDR3 is TGTGCCAGCAGTTTAACAGCATCGTGGGGTGCAACTAATGAAAAACTGTTTTTT.

This chain uses TRBV15 with TRBJ2-1; 7 bases are shared with TRBD2. The CDR3 sequence is 15 residues long. Germline CDR1 LNHNV, CDR2 YYDKDF (reference sequence). V lost 6 bases and J lost 5; bases outside the gene matches: 10. The CDR3 loop reads CATRHSWDYHNEQFF. CDR3 DNA: TGTGCCACCAGGCACTCCTGGGACTACCACAATGAGCAGTTCTTC.

This clone was detected only a few times. Written as DNA, the CDR3 is TGTGCCAGCAGCCCTGATGGATTTAACTATGGCTACACCTTC. As protein: CASSPDGFNYGYTF. This sequence joins TRBV7-9 and TRBJ1-2, with no clear D. The V and J ends lost 5 bases and 1 base respectively, with 11 bases between them. CDR1 is SEHNR, CDR2 FQNEAQ, per germline (reference sequence). This CDR3 has 14 amino acids.